This is a list of T cell receptor beta chains from one sample in a study of CXCR3-negative and CXCR3-positive naive CD8 T cells. TCRdb re-called the 5' RACE reads; every CDR3 protein appears as one record, without DNA. The sample table sets out approximately 130,000 distinct CDR3 sequences. The sample comprised naive CXCR3+ CD8+ T cells from blood. The receptors stem from a human donor in good health. Some clones in this sample may be carry-over from other donors' samples. CDR3s include the opening cysteine and the closing phenylalanine or tryptophan.

j_call v_call cdr3_aa
TRBJ2-7 TRBV18 CASSPEAEYEQYF
TRBJ2-2 TRBV4-1 CASSQWATTNTGELFF
TRBJ1-1 TRBV19 CASSGDRGLTEAFF
TRBJ2-3 TRBV29-1 CSVGLADTQYF
TRBJ2-7 TRBV15 CATSTRADGSYEQYF
TRBJ2-3 TRBV4-3 CASSQEAVAGVVTDTQYF
TRBJ2-5 TRBV15 CATSTQETQYF
TRBJ2-1 TRBV7-8 CASSLAPRVSYNEQFF
TRBJ2-7 TRBV5-1 CASSSWTSGRLYEQYF
TRBJ2-2 TRBV20-1 CSATETGGPGELFF
TRBJ1-5 TRBV27 CASSSGQGVYSNQPQHF
TRBJ2-4 TRBV12-3/TRBV12-4 CASSPGTVHIQYF
TRBJ2-3 TRBV2 CASSEFGGGRTDTQYF
TRBJ1-6 TRBV7-2 CASSREGASPLHF
TRBJ2-7 TRBV7-9 CASSPPGLASYEQYF
TRBJ1-6 TRBV13 CASRGTVYNSPLHF
TRBJ2-7 TRBV29-1 CSVDNGLSGTYEQYF
TRBJ2-2 TRBV30 CAWSSGGELFF
TRBJ2-1 TRBV10-1 CASRRLGMRASSYNEQFF
TRBJ1-2 TRBV29-1 CSVIDRDYGYTF
TRBJ2-7 TRBV7-9 CASSSSGTAGEQYF
TRBJ2-7 TRBV4-3 CASSTDRTSYEQYF
TRBJ2-1 TRBV7-9 CASSLARTYYNEQFF
TRBJ1-1 TRBV7-9 CACSFSETNTEAFF
TRBJ2-7 TRBV12-3/TRBV12-4 CASSFSGGGHEQYF
TRBJ2-1 TRBV30 CAWSLAGGSEQFF